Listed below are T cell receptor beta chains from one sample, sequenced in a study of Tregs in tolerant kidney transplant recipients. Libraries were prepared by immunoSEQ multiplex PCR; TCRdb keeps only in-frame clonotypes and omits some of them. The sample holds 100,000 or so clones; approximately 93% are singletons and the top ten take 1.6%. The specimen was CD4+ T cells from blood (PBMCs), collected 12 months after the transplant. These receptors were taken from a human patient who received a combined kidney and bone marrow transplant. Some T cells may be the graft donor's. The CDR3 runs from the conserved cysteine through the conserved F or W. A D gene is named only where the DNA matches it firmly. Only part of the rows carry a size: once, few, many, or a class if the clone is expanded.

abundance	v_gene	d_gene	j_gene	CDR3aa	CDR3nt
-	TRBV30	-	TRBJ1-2	CAWATGTSYGYTF	TGTGCCTGGGCAACAGGAACATCCTATGGCTACACCTTC
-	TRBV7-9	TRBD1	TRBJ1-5	CASSLVYGTANQPQHF	TGTGCCAGCAGCTTAGTTTATGGGACAGCCAATCAGCCCCAGCATTTT
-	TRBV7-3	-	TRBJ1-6	CASSSQAREPLHF	TGTGCCAGCAGCTCACAGGCTCGAGAACCCCTCCACTTT
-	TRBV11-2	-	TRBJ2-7	CASSLQGHVAYEQYF	TGTGCCAGCAGCTTACAAGGACACGTCGCCTACGAGCAGTACTTC
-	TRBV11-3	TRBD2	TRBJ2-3	CASSIGTSGRTDTQYF	TGTGCCAGCAGCATTGGGACTAGCGGGAGGACAGATACGCAGTATTTT
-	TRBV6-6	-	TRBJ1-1	CASSPRAGGGTEAFF	TGTGCCAGCAGTCCCAGGGCCGGGGGGGGCACTGAAGCTTTCTTT
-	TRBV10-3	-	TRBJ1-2	CAIKEMGPARGYGYTF	TGTGCCATCAAAGAAATGGGCCCGGCTAGGGGGTATGGCTACACCTTC
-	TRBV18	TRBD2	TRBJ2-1	CASSSTSGGSHNEQFF	TGTGCCAGCTCATCTACTAGCGGGGGATCGCACAATGAGCAGTTCTTC
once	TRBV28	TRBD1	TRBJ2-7	CASSYSGTGAYEQYF	TGTGCCAGCAGTTACTCCGGGACAGGGGCCTACGAGCAGTACTTC
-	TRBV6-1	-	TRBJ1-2	CASSASPPDYGYTF	TGTGCCAGCAGCGCCTCCCCCCCAGACTATGGCTACACCTTC
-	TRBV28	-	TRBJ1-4	CASSYSVGGHEKLFF	TGTGCCAGCAGTTACTCGGTAGGCGGGCATGAAAAACTGTTTTTT
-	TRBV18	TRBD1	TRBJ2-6	CASSLDRVGTNVLTF	TGTGCCAGCTCACTAGACAGGGTTGGAACCAACGTCCTGACTTTC
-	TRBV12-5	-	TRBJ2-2	CASGLDRTVQNTGELFF	TGTGCTAGTGGTTTGGATCGGACAGTTCAGAACACCGGGGAGCTGTTTTTT
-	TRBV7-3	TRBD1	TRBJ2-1	CASSRGQGRHNEQFF	TGTGCCAGCAGCAGAGGACAGGGGCGGCACAATGAGCAGTTCTTC
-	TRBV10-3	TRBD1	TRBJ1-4	CAISLGGGEEKLFF	TGTGCCATCAGTTTAGGGGGCGGAGAAGAAAAACTGTTTTTT
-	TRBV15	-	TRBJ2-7	CATSRDPAYEQYF	TGTGCCACCAGCAGAGATCCAGCCTACGAGCAGTACTTC
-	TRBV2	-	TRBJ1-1	CASSPTSQGPEAFF	TGTGCCAGCAGTCCAACATCCCAGGGGCCTGAAGCTTTCTTT